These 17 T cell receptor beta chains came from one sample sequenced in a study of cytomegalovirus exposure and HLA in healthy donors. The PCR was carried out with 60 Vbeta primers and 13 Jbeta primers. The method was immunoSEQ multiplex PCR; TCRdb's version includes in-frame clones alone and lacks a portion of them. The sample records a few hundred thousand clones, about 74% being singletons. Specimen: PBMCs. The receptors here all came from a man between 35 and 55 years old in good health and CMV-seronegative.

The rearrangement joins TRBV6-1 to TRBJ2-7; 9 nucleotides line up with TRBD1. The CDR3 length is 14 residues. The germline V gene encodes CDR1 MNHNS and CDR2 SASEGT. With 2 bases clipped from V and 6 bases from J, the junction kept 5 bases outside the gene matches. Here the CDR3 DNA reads TGTGCCAGCAGTGAAAAACCGGGACAGGGCGAGCAGTACTTC. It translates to CASSEKPGQGEQYF.

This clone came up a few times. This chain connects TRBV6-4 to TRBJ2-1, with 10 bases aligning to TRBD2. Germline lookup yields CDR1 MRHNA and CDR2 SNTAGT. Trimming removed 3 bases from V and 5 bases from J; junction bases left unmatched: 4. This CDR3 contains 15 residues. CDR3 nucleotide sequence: TGTGCCAGCAGTGAGTCTAGCGGGAGTAACAATGAGCAGTTCTTC. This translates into CASSESSGSNNEQFF.

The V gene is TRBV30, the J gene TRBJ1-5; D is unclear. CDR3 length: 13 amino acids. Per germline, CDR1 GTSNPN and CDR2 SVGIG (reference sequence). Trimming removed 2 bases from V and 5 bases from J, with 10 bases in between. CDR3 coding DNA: TGTGCCTGGAGTATCTCCCGTGATCAGCCCCAGCATTTT. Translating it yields CAWSISRDQPQHF.

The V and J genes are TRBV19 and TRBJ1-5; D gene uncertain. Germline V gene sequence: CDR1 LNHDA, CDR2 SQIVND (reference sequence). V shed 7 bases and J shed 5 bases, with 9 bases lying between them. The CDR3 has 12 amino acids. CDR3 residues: CASNFRDQPQHF. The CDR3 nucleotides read TGTGCCAGTAATTTTCGGGATCAGCCCCAGCATTTT.

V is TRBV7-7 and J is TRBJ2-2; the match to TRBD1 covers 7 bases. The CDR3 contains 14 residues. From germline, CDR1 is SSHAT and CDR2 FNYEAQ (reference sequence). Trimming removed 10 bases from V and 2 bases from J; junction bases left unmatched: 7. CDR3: CATTGTANTGELFF. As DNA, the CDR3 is TGTGCCACCACCGGGACAGCTAACACCGGGGAGCTGTTTTTT.

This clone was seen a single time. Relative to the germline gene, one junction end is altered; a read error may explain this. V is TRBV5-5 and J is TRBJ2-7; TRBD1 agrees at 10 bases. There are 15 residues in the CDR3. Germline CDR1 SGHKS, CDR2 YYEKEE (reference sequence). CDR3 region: CASSSPGQGPYGQYF. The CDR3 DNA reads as TGTGCCAGCAGCTCCCCGGGACAGGGGCCTTACGGGCAGTACTTC. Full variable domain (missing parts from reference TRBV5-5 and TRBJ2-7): DAGVTQSPTHLIKTRGQQVTLRCSPISGHKSVSWYQQVLGQGPQFIFQYYEKEERGRGNFPDRFSARQFPNYSSELNVNALLLGDSALYLCASSSPGQGPYGQYFGPGTRLTVT.

For the CDR3, the DNA is TGTGCCAGCAGTGAAGCTTGGAGCAATAAGGACACTGAAGCTTTCTTT. This translates into CASSEAWSNKDTEAFF. The chain couples TRBV6-1 to TRBJ1-1; D is uncertain. The V gene lost 0 bases and the J gene lost 3 bases, with 14 bases spanning the gap. The CDR3 spans 16 residues. Per germline, CDR1 MNHNS and CDR2 SASEGT.

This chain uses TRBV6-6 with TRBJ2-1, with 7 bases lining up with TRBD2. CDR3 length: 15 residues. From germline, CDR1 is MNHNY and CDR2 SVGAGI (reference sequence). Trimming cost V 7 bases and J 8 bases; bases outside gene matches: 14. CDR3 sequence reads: CASTKGLVVLDEQFF. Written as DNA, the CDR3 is TGTGCCAGCACCAAAGGACTAGTGGTGTTGGATGAGCAGTTCTTC.

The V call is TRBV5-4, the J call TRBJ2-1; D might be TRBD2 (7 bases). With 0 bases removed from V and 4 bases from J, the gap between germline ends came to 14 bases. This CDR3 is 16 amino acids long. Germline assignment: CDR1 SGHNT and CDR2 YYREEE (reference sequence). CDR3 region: CASSLAGGAGYNEQFF. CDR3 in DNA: TGTGCCAGCAGCTTGGCTGGGGGGGCGGGGTACAATGAGCAGTTCTTC.

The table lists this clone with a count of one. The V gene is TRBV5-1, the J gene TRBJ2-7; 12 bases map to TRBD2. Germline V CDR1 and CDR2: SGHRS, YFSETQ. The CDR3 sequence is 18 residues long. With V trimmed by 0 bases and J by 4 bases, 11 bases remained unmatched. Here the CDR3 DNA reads TGCGCCAGCAGCTTGGATGCTAGCGGGAGGGCCAAAGGATACGAGCAGTACTTC. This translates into CASSLDASGRAKGYEQYF.

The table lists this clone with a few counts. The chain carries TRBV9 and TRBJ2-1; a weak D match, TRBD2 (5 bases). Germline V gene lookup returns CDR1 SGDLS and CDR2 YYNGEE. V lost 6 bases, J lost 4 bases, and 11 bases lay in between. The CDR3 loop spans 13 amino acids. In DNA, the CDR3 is TGTGCCAGCAAAAGGGAGTCATACAATGAGCAGTTCTTC. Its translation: CASKRESYNEQFF.

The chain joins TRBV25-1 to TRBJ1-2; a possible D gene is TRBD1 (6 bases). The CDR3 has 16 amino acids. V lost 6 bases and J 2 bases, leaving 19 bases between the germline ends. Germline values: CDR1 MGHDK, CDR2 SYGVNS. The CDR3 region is CASSGQKDRLNYGYTF. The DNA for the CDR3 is TGTGCCAGCAGCGGACAGAAGGATCGACTCAACTATGGCTACACCTTC.

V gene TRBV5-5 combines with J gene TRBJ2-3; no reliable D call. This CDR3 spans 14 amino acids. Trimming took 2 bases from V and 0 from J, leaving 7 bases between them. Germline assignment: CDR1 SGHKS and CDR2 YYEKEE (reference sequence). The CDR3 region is CASSFPPSTDTQYF. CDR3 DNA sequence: TGTGCCAGCAGCTTCCCCCCAAGCACAGATACGCAGTATTTT. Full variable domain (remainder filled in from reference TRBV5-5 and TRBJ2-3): DAGVTQSPTHLIKTRGQQVTLRCSPISGHKSVSWYQQVLGQGPQFIFQYYEKEERGRGNFPDRFSARQFPNYSSELNVNALLLGDSALYLCASSFPPSTDTQYFGPGTRLTVL.

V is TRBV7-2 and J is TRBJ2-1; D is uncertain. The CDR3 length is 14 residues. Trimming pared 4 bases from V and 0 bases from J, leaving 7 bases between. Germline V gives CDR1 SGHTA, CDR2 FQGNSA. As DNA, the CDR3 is TGTGCCAGCAGCTCTCCGGGCTCCTACAATGAGCAGTTCTTC. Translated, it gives CASSSPGSYNEQFF.

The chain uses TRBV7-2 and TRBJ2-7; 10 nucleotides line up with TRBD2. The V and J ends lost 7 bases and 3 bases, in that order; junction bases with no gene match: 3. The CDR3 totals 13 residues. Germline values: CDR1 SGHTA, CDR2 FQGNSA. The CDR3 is CASNIAGGYEQYF. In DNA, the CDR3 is TGTGCCAGCAACATAGCGGGGGGCTACGAGCAGTACTTC.

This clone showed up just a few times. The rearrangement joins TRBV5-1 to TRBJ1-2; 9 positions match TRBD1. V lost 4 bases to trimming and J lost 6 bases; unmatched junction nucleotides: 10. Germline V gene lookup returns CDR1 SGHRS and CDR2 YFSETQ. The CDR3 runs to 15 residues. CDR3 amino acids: CASSLQGAEADGYTF. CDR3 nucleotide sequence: TGCGCCAGCAGCCTACAGGGGGCGGAGGCCGATGGCTACACCTTC.

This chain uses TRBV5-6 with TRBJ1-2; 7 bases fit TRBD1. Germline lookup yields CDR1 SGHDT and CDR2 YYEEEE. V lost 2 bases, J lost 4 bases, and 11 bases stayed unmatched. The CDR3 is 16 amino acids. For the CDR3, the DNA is TGTGCCAGCAGCTTCAGGGGGAAACTAACTAGCTATGGCTACACCTTC. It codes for CASSFRGKLTSYGYTF.